The 15 T cell receptor beta chains presented below share a single source sample, sequenced in a study of blood T cell repertoires in COVID-19. Repertoires were generated with immunoSEQ multiplex PCR, while TCRdb's copy carries only in-frame clones and drops some. Seen here are about 150,000 clones, roughly 80% observed once, and the top ten hold around 8.7%. The sequencing sample was made of peripheral blood. The receptors were gathered from a man in his fifties or sixties with active or convalescent COVID-19.

The chain has TRBV19 and TRBJ1-2, with D perhaps matching TRBD1 (6 bases). Germline assignment: CDR1 LNHDA and CDR2 SQIVND (reference sequence). The CDR3 is made up of 14 amino acids. V was cut by 5 bases and J by 6 bases, with 16 bases left in between. In nucleotides, the CDR3 is TGTGCCAGTAGTGTACAGGGTAGTACGGATGGCTACACCTTC. Translated: CASSVQGSTDGYTF.

This rearrangement joins TRBV27 to TRBJ2-1; 12 nucleotides line up with TRBD2. CDR1 and CDR2 (germline): MNHEY, SMNVEV (reference sequence). The V segment lost 8 bases and the J segment 0 bases; nucleotides outside the gene matches: 14. CDR3 size: 19 residues. The CDR3 DNA sequence: TGTGCCAGCGGGACACCACTAGCGGGAGGACCGAGCTCCTACAATGAGCAGTTCTTC. Amino acid sequence: CASGTPLAGGPSSYNEQFF.

This sequence joins TRBV7-3 and TRBJ2-1; TRBD2 agrees at 10 bases. Germline lookup yields CDR1 SGHTA and CDR2 FQGTGA. Losses at the gene ends were 5 bases for V and 12 bases for J; bases not matched to a gene: 10. This CDR3 contains 14 residues. The CDR3 DNA reads as TGTGCCAGCAGCCCCGGACTAGCGGTAGGTTGGCAGTTCTTC. Translated: CASSPGLAVGWQFF.

This clone was seen more than once but under ten times. V usage is TRBV14 and J usage is TRBJ1-6; a weak D match, TRBD1 (6 bases). The CDR3 is made up of 15 amino acids. Per the germline V gene, CDR1 is SGHDN and CDR2 is FVKESK. Trimming pared 6 bases from V and 9 bases from J, leaving 18 bases between. The CDR3: CASSPEGVRSSPLHF. The CDR3 bases are TGTGCCAGCAGTCCCGAGGGGGTTCGGTCTTCACCCCTCCACTTT.

This clone was recorded a few times. CDR3 in DNA: TGTGCCAGCAGCTTGGGACAGACCCTTCCCGAGCAGTACTTC. It translates to CASSLGQTLPEQYF. The chain is built from TRBV3-1 (or the pseudogene TRBV3-2) and TRBJ2-7; TRBD1 aligns across 7 bases. Germline V gene data show CDR1 as LGHDT and CDR2 as YNNKEL (reference sequence). V trimming: 5 bases; J trimming: 6 bases; junction bases outside the gene matches: 10. The CDR3 extends over 14 amino acids.

The chain is built from TRBV27 and TRBJ1-2, with D maybe TRBD1 (6 bases). The germline gives CDR1 MNHEY, CDR2 SMNVEV (reference sequence). The CDR3 is 13 amino acids. V lost 2 bases and J lost 7, with 11 bases in between. This CDR3 reads CASSLRQGLGYTF. CDR3 DNA sequence: TGTGCCAGCAGTTTAAGGCAGGGGCTTGGCTACACCTTC.

The chain employs TRBV29-1 and TRBJ2-5; TRBD1 agrees at 10 bases. The length of the CDR3 is 14 residues. V lost 4 bases to trimming and J lost 5 bases; unmatched junction nucleotides: 7. The V gene's germline CDR1 is SQVTM and CDR2 ANQGSEA. As DNA, the CDR3 is TGCAGCGTTGTTGTGACAGGGGGCGCGGAGACCCAGTACTTC. It codes for CSVVVTGGAETQYF.

The chain carries TRBV4-2 and TRBJ1-2; tentatively, D is TRBD1 (6 bases). The CDR3 has 16 residues. Per germline, CDR1 LGHNA and CDR2 YNFKEQ. The V gene lost 1 base and the J gene lost 1 base, with 13 bases spanning the gap. Here the CDR3 reads CASSQGAGASNYGYTF. DNA of the CDR3: TGTGCCAGCAGCCAAGGGGCGGGGGCGAGTAACTATGGCTACACCTTC.

The gene calls are TRBV6-5 and TRBJ1-6, with 7 bases identical to TRBD1. This CDR3 is built from 13 residues. Germline CDR1 reads MNHEY; CDR2 reads SVGAGI. V lost 0 bases and J lost 18; bases outside the gene matches: 8. DNA of the CDR3: TGTGCCAGCAGTTACTCCTACAGGGGCCATCACCACTTT. As protein: CASSYSYRGHHHF.

The V and J genes are TRBV7-9 and TRBJ2-3; 14 bases match TRBD2. J gave up 6 bases and V 5 bases, and 4 bases lay outside the gene matches. Germline lookup yields CDR1 SEHNR and CDR2 FQNEAQ (reference sequence). This CDR3 region has 15 residues. This chain's CDR3 is CASSLGTSGSDTQYF. The CDR3 DNA is TGTGCCAGCAGCCTCGGGACTAGCGGGAGCGATACGCAGTATTTT.

The V and J genes are TRBV7-9 and TRBJ2-7; 7 positions match TRBD1. This CDR3 has 13 residues. The V segment lost 5 bases and the J segment 0 bases; nucleotides outside the gene matches: 1. CDR1 is SEHNR, CDR2 FQNEAQ, per germline (reference sequence). In DNA, the CDR3 is TGTGCCAGCAGCGGACAGGTCTCCTACGAGCAGTACTTC. It specifies CASSGQVSYEQYF. Full variable domain (rest looked up from reference TRBV7-9 and TRBJ2-7): DTGVSQNPRHKITKRGQNVTFRCDPISEHNRLYWYRQTLGQGPEFLTYFQNEAQLEKSRLLSDRFSAERPKGSFSTLEIQRTEQGDSAMYLCASSGQVSYEQYFGPGTRLTVT.

This clone was seen a few times. This chain's CDR3 is CAISANTAEAFF. DNA of the CDR3: TGTGCCATCAGCGCGAATACTGCGGAAGCTTTCTTT. This chain uses TRBV10-3 with TRBJ1-1; D is undetermined. V was clipped by 6 bases and J by 8 bases, with 13 bases between them. In germline, CDR1 is ENHRY, CDR2 SYGVKD. CDR3 size: 12 residues.

This clone was counted between two and nine times. This chain connects TRBV4-1 to TRBJ2-7, with a weak D call TRBD2 (6 bases). Germline CDR1 and CDR2: MGHRA and YSYEKL. Trimming removed 2 bases from V and 5 bases from J, with 16 bases in between. CDR3 size: 15 residues. CDR3 sequence: CASSQSGTEGDEQYF. In nucleotides, the CDR3 is TGCGCCAGCAGCCAATCGGGGACTGAAGGGGACGAGCAGTACTTC.

J is TRBJ2-7 and V is TRBV11-2; 7 nucleotides align to TRBD1. The germline V gene has CDR1 SGHAT and CDR2 FQNNGV. The CDR3 sequence is 15 residues long. V shed 4 bases and J 3 bases; nucleotides not matched to a gene: 9. The DNA of the CDR3 is TGTGCCAGCAGCTCGTCTTGGGGACAGAACTACGAGCAGTACTTC. As protein: CASSSSWGQNYEQYF.

The chain links TRBV9 to TRBJ2-7; 10 bases match TRBD1. Germline CDR1 and CDR2: SGDLS and YYNGEE. This CDR3 is 18 amino acids long. V lost 0 bases, J lost 5 bases, and 14 bases stayed unmatched. CDR3 coding DNA: TGTGCCAGCAGCGTAGTAATTGGGGGAGGGACAGGGGTTGACGAGCAGTACTTC. The encoded protein is CASSVVIGGGTGVDEQYF.